A single TCR beta chain is shown here with its context. The protocol was immunoSEQ multiplex PCR, while the TCRdb copy is restricted to in-frame clones and leaves out a portion. The sample has about 88,000 clones, around 87% seen once; the top ten hold around 15%. This sample was taken from a study of blood T cell repertoires in COVID-19. The V gene's germline CDR1 is ENHRY and CDR2 SYGVKD. Deletions cut 3 bases from V and 5 bases from J, with 10 bases between. CDR3 length equals 13 residues. Sequencing was done on a sample of peripheral blood. V usage is TRBV10-3 and J usage is TRBJ2-5; D remains ambiguous. This sequence originates from a male donor with acute or convalescent COVID-19. The CDR3 nucleotides read TGTGCCATCAGTGAAGAGGTAGCTGAGACCCAGTACTTC. It codes for CAISEEVAETQYF.